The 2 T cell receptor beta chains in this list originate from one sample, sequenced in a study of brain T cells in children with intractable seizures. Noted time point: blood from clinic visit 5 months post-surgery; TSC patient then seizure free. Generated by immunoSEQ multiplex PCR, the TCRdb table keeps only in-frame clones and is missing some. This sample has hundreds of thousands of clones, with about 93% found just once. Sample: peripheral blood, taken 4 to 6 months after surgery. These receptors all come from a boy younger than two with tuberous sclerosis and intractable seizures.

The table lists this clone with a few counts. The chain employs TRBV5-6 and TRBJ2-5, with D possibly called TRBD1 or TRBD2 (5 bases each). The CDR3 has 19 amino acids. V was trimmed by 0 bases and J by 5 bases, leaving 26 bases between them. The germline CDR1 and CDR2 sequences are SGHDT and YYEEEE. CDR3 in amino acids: CASSLGISTSRGVRETQYF. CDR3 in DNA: TGTGCCAGCAGCTTGGGAATTTCTACGTCTAGGGGAGTAAGGGAGACCCAGTACTTC.

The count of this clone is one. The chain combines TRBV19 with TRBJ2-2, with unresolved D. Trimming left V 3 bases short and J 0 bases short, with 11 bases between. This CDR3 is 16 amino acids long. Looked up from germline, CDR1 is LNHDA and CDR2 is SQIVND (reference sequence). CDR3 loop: CASSITGRANTGELFF. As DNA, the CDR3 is TGTGCCAGTAGTATCACGGGTAGAGCGAACACCGGGGAGCTGTTTTTT. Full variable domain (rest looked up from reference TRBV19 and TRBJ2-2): DGGITQSPKYLFRKEGQNVTLSCEQNLNHDAMYWYRQDPGQGLRLIYYSQIVNDFQKGDIAEGYSVSREKKESFPLTVTSAQKNPTAFYLCASSITGRANTGELFFGEGSRLTVL.